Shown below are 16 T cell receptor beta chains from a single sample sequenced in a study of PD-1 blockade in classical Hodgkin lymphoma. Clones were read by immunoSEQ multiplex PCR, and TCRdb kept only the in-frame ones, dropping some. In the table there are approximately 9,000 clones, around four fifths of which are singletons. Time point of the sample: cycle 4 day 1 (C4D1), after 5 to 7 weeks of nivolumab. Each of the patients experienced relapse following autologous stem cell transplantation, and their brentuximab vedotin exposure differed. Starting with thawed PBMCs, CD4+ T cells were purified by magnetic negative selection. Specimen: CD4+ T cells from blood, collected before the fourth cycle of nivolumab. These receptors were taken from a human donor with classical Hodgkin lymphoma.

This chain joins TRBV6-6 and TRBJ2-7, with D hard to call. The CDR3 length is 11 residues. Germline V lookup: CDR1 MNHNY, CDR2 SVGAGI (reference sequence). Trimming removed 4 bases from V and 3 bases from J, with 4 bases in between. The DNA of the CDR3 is TGTGCCAGCAGTTCCCTCTACGAGCAGTACTTC. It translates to CASSSLYEQYF.

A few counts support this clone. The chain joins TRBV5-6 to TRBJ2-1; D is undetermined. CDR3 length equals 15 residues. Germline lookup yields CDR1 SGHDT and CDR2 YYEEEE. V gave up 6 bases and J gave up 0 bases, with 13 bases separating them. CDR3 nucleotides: TGTGCCAGCATGGGGTCGATCAGCTCCTACAATGAGCAGTTCTTC. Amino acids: CASMGSISSYNEQFF. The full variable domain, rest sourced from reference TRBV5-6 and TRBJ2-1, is DAGVTQSPTHLIKTRGQQVTLRCSPKSGHDTVSWYQQALGQGPQFIFQYYEEEERQRGNFPDRFSGHQFPNYSSELNVNALLLGDSALYLCASMGSISSYNEQFFGPGTRLTVL.

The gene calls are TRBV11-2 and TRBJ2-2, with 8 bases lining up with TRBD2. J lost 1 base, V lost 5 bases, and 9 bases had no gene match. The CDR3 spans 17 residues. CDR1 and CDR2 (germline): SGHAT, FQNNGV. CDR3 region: CASSLLISGKNTGELFF. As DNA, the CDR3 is TGTGCCAGCAGCCTATTGATTAGCGGGAAGAACACCGGGGAGCTGTTTTTT.

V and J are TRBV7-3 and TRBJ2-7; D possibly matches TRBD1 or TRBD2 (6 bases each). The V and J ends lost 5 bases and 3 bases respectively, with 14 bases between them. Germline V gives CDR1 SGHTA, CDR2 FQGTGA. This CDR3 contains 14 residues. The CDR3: CASSPSGGGYEQYF. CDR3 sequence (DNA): TGTGCCAGCAGCCCGTCCGGAGGGGGCTACGAGCAGTACTTC.

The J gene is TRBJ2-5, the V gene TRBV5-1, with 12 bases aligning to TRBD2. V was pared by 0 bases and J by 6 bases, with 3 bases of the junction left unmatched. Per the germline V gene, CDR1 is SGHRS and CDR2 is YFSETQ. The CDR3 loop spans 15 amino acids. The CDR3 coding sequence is TGCGCCAGCAGCTTGGGGACTAGCGGGGCCCAGACCCAGTACTTC. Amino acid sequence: CASSLGTSGAQTQYF.

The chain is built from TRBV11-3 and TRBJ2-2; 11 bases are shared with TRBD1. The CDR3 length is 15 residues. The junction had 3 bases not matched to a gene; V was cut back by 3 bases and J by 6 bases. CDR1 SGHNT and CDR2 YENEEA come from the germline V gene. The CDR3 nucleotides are TGTGCCAGCAGCTTCGGACAGGGGGCATCCGGGGAGCTGTTTTTT. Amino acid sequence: CASSFGQGASGELFF. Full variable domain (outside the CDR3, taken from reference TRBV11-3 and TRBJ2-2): EAGVVQSPRYKIIEKKQPVAFWCNPISGHNTLYWYLQNLGQGPELLIRYENEEAVDDSQLPKDRFSAERLKGVDSTLKIQPAELGDSAVYLCASSFGQGASGELFFGEGSRLTVL.

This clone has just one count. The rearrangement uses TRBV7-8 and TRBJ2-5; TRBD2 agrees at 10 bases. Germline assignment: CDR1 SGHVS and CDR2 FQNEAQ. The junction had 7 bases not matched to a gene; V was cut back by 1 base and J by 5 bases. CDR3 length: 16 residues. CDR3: CASSLGILAGAETQYF. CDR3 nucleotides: TGTGCCAGCAGCTTAGGTATCCTAGCGGGGGCCGAGACCCAGTACTTC.

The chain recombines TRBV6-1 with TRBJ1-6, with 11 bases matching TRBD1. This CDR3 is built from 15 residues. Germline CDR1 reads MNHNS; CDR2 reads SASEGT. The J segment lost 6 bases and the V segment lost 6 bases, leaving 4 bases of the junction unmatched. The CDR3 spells CASSGGQGANSPLHF. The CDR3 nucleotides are TGTGCCAGCAGCGGCGGACAGGGGGCTAATTCACCCCTCCACTTT.

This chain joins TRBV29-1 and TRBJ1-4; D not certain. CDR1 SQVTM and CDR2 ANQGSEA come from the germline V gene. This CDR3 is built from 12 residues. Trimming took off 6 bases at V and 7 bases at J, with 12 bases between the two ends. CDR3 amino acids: CSVAPPGEKLFF. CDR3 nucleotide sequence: TGCAGCGTGGCCCCACCGGGTGAAAAACTGTTTTTT.

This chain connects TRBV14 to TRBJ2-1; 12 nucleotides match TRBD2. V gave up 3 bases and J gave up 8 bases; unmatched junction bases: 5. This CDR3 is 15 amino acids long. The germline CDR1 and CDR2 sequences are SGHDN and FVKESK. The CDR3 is CASSHFLAGGDEQFF. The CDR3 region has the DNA TGTGCCAGCAGCCATTTCCTAGCGGGAGGGGATGAGCAGTTCTTC.

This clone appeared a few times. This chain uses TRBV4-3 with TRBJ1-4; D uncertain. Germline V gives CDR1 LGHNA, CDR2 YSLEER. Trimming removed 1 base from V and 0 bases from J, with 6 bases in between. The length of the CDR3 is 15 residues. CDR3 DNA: TGCGCCAGCAGCCAAGTGTTGGCAACTAATGAAAAACTGTTTTTT. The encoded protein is CASSQVLATNEKLFF.

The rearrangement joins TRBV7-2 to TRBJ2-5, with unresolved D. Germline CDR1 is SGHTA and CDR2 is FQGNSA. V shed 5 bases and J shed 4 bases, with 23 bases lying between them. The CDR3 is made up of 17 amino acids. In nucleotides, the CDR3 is TGTGCCAGCAGCCCAACTGGGTTAGCTCCCCGGATAGAGACCCAGTACTTC. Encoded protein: CASSPTGLAPRIETQYF.

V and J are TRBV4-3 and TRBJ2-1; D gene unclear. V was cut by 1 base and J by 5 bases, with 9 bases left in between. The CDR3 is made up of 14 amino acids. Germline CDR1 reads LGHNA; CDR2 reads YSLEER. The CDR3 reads CASSQGSWNNEQFF. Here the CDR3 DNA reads TGCGCCAGCAGCCAAGGGTCCTGGAACAATGAGCAGTTCTTC.

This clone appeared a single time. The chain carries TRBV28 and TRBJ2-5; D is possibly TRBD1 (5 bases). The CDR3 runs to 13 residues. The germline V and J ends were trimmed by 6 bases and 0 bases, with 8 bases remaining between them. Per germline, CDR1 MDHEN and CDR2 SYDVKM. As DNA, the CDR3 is TGTGCCAGCAGGGACACGAACCAAGAGACCCAGTACTTC. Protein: CASRDTNQETQYF.

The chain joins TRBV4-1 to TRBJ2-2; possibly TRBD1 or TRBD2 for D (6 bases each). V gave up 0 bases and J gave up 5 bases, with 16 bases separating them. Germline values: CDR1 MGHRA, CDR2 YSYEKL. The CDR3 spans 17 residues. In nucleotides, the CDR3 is TGCGCCAGCAGCCAAGAGGGGGGCAGGGTGGGGACCGGGGAGCTGTTTTTT. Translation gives CASSQEGGRVGTGELFF.

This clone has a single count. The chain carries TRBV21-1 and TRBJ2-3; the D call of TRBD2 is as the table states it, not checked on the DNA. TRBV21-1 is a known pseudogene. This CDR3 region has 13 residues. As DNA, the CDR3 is TGTGCCAGCAGCAAGGCAGAGGCAGATACGCAGTATTTT. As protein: CASSKAEADTQYF.